This passage covers 17 T cell receptor beta chains from one sample sequenced in a study of cytomegalovirus exposure and HLA in healthy donors. A multiplex PCR was run with 60 Vbeta primers and 13 Jbeta primers. The repertoire was sequenced with immunoSEQ multiplex PCR; TCRdb's copy has only in-frame clones and lacks some. Of 150,000 to 200,000 clones listed, less than 85% are singletons. The sample consisted of PBMCs. All receptors come from a middle-aged man in good health and CMV-seronegative.

The chain uses TRBV2 and TRBJ1-2; D remains ambiguous. V lost 4 bases to trimming and J lost 8 bases, with 11 bases between them. The CDR3 contains 12 residues. Germline V gives CDR1 SNHLY, CDR2 FYNNEI. The CDR3 sequence: CASSGTFSGYTF. DNA for the CDR3: TGTGCCAGCAGTGGAACTTTTAGCGGCTACACCTTC.

V and J are TRBV7-9 and TRBJ2-5, with TRBD1 matching 7 bases. Germline V gives CDR1 SEHNR, CDR2 FQNEAQ (reference sequence). The J segment lost 6 bases and the V segment lost 5 bases, leaving 9 bases of the junction unmatched. The CDR3 length is 14 residues. This chain's CDR3 is CASSDGSRGQTQYF. The CDR3 coding sequence is TGTGCCAGCAGCGATGGGTCTAGGGGGCAGACCCAGTACTTC.

The J gene is TRBJ2-1, the V gene TRBV7-8; D ambiguous. This CDR3 has 13 residues. Between the trimmed V and J ends, which lost 4 bases and 5 bases, there was a span of 9 bases. CDR1 is SGHVS and CDR2 is FQNEAQ in the germline V gene. CDR3 sequence: CASSSRRDNEQFF. CDR3 sequence (DNA): TGTGCCAGCAGCTCCCGACGGGACAATGAGCAGTTCTTC. The variable domain in full, with the rest retrieved from reference TRBV7-8 and TRBJ2-1, is GAGVSQSPRYKVAKRGQDVALRCDPISGHVSLFWYQQALGQGPEFLTYFQNEAQLDKSGLPSDRFFAERPEGSVSTLKIQRTQQEDSAVYLCASSSRRDNEQFFGPGTRLTVL.

The rearrangement links TRBV29-1 to TRBJ2-5, with 10 bases that match TRBD1. Looked up from germline, CDR1 is SQVTM and CDR2 is ANQGSEA. Trimming at V came to 4 bases and at J to 4 bases, leaving 6 bases not matched to a gene. This CDR3 region has 14 residues. The CDR3 DNA is TGCAGCGTTGGGGTCCGGGACAGGGGAGAGACCCAGTACTTC. Amino acid sequence: CSVGVRDRGETQYF.

A few counts support this clone. The chain has TRBV6-6 and TRBJ1-5; tentative D call: TRBD1 (5 bases). V gave up 11 bases and J gave up 4 bases, with 15 bases separating them. The length of the CDR3 is 13 residues. The germline V gene encodes CDR1 MNHNY and CDR2 SVGAGI (reference sequence). The DNA of the CDR3 is TGTGCCGGGGGGGAAATAAGGAATCAGCCCCAGCATTTT. It codes for CAGGEIRNQPQHF.

The rearrangement uses TRBV18 and TRBJ1-4, with D possibly matching TRBD1 (5 bases). From germline, CDR1 is KGHSH and CDR2 LQKENI. The V end was cut by 2 bases, the J end by 11 bases, with 15 bases between. The CDR3 is 14 amino acids. The CDR3 sequence is CASSPTQGVGKLFF. The CDR3 DNA is TGTGCCAGCTCACCAACCCAGGGCGTCGGGAAACTGTTTTTT. Full variable domain (rest looked up from reference TRBV18 and TRBJ1-4): NAGVMQNPRHLVRRRGQEARLRCSPMKGHSHVYWYRQLPEEGLKFMVYLQKENIIDESGMPKERFSAEFPKEGPSILRIQQVVRGDSAAYFCASSPTQGVGKLFFGSGTQLSVL.

The chain couples TRBV7-6 to TRBJ2-2, with a possible D match to TRBD1 (5 bases). Per the germline V gene, CDR1 is SGHVS and CDR2 is FNYEAQ. The CDR3 totals 15 residues. Trimming removed 2 bases at V and 5 bases at J, with 12 bases between. Here the CDR3 DNA reads TGTGCCAGCAGCTTAACAAGCAGGGAAACCGGGGAGCTGTTTTTT. It codes for CASSLTSRETGELFF.

This clone was counted between two and nine times. The J gene is TRBJ1-1, the V gene TRBV6-1; no definite D call. V was shortened by 2 bases and J by 2 bases, with 9 bases between the two germline ends. The germline gives CDR1 MNHNS, CDR2 SASEGT. The CDR3 loop spans 14 amino acids. DNA for the CDR3: TGTGCCAGCAGTGAATCCGGGAGAAACACTGAAGCTTTCTTT. Residues: CASSESGRNTEAFF.

This chain connects TRBV6-4 to TRBJ1-1; D perhaps matches TRBD1 (5 bases). CDR1 and CDR2 (germline): MRHNA, SNTAGT. V lost 4 bases and J 4 bases, leaving 13 bases between the germline ends. The length of the CDR3 is 14 residues. The CDR3 spells CASSGSRGGTEAFF. The CDR3 bases are TGTGCCAGCAGTGGATCAAGGGGAGGCACTGAAGCTTTCTTT.

The chain uses TRBV6-5 and TRBJ2-2, with D maybe TRBD1 (6 bases). This CDR3 comprises 15 residues. CDR1 is MNHEY and CDR2 is SVGAGI in the germline V gene. Trimming took off 2 bases at V and 5 bases at J, with 12 bases between the two ends. CDR3 sequence: CASSYDIGGTGELFF. In DNA, the CDR3 is TGTGCCAGCAGTTACGATATAGGGGGAACCGGGGAGCTGTTTTTT.

The chain joins TRBV5-4 to TRBJ2-5; D is uncertain. The closer fit of TRBJ2-7 to the DNA end suggests the J call may be wrong. The germline V gene encodes CDR1 SGHNT and CDR2 YYREEE (reference sequence). The CDR3 is 13 amino acids. CDR3 DNA: TGTGCCAGCAGCTTGCGCTCTAGATACGAGCAGTACTTC. Translated, it gives CASSLRSRYEQYF.

The chain has TRBV19 and TRBJ1-4, with 8 bases fitting TRBD1. With V trimmed by 4 bases and J by 6 bases, 4 bases remained unmatched. This CDR3 comprises 14 residues. Germline assignment: CDR1 LNHDA and CDR2 SQIVND (reference sequence). The CDR3 spells CASSTGQGDEKLFF. For the CDR3, the DNA is TGTGCCAGTAGTACAGGACAGGGTGATGAAAAACTGTTTTTT.

The rearrangement links TRBV5-1 to TRBJ2-2; 9 positions agree with TRBD1. J was trimmed by 6 bases and V by 2 bases; bases with no gene match: 2. The CDR3 spans 14 residues. CDR1 is SGHRS, CDR2 YFSETQ, per germline. The CDR3 loop is CASSFGQGSGELFF. The CDR3 DNA reads as TGCGCCAGCAGCTTCGGACAGGGGTCCGGGGAGCTGTTTTTT.

The chain uses TRBV6-5 and TRBJ2-2; D remains unclear. V was shortened by 7 bases and J by 5 bases, with 14 bases between the two germline ends. The CDR3 consists of 14 residues. Germline V gene lookup returns CDR1 MNHEY and CDR2 SVGAGI. The CDR3 loop is CASTWRTETGELFF. CDR3 DNA: TGTGCCAGCACCTGGAGAACGGAAACCGGGGAGCTGTTTTTT.

The gene calls are TRBV7-3 and TRBJ2-5; TRBD2 agrees at 9 bases. Germline V CDR1 and CDR2: SGHTA, FQGTGA. This CDR3 has 15 amino acids. V lost 0 bases and J lost 3; bases outside the gene matches: 2. The CDR3 DNA reads TGTGCCAGCAGCTTAACTAGCGGGAGCAAAGAGACCCAGTACTTC. The encoded protein is CASSLTSGSKETQYF.

The chain is built from TRBV7-2 and TRBJ2-3, with 8 bases identical to TRBD2. The CDR3 covers 14 residues. Germline CDR1 and CDR2: SGHTA and FQGNSA. V trimming: 7 bases; J trimming: 4 bases; junction bases outside the gene matches: 7. DNA of the CDR3: TGTGCCAGCATTCGAGCGGGGGTTTCAGATACGCAGTATTTT. Amino acid sequence: CASIRAGVSDTQYF. Based on the CDR3 plus reference TRBV7-2 and TRBJ2-3, the full variable domain is GAGVSQSPSNKVTEKGKDVELRCDPISGHTALYWYRQSLGQGLEFLIYFQGNSAPDKSGLPSDRFSAERTGGSVSTLTIQRTQQEDSAVYLCASIRAGVSDTQYFGPGTRLTVL.

This clone was seen just once. The chain combines TRBV4-1 with TRBJ1-4; TRBD1 is a possible D gene (5 bases). The CDR3 contains 16 residues. Trimming shortened V by 0 bases and J by 4 bases, and 12 bases separated the two germline ends. Per germline, CDR1 MGHRA and CDR2 YSYEKL. CDR3 in DNA: TGCGCCAGCAGCCAAGAACCGGGGGTTAATAATGAAAAACTGTTTTTT. Amino acid sequence: CASSQEPGVNNEKLFF.